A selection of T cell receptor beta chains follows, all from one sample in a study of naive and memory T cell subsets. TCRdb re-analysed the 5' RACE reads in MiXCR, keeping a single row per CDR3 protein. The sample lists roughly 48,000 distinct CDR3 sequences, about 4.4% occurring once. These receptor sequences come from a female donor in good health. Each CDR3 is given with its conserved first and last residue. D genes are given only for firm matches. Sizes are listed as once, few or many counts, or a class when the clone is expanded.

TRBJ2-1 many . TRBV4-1 TGCGCCAGCTCCGGGACTTTCAAAAATGAGCAGTTCTTC CASSGTFKNEQFF
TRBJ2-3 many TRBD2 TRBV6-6 TGTGCCAGCACTAGCGGGAGGGCCGTCGGCACAGATACGCAGTATTTT CASTSGRAVGTDTQYF
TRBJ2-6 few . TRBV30 TGTGCCGGGCCGTTATTCTCTGGGGCCAACGTCCTGACTTTC CAGPLFSGANVLTF
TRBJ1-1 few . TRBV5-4 TGTGCCAGCAGCTTGTCCCCTGAGGGGACTGAAGCTTTCTTT CASSLSPEGTEAFF
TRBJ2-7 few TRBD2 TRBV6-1 TGTGCCAGCAGTGTTACTAGCGGGAGCTATGGGGAGCAGTACTTC CASSVTSGSYGEQYF
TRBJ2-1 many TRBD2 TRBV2 TGTGCCAGCAGCCTCGGCAGGAGCGGGAGGGCCAGGGACAATGAGCAGTTCTTC CASSLGRSGRARDNEQFF
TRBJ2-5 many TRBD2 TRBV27 TGTGCCAGCAGCCGGACTAGCCAAGAGACCCAGTACTTC CASSRTSQETQYF
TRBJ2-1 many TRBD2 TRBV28 TGTGCCAGCAGTATAGCGGGAGGGCCTGCATGGAATGAGCAGTTCTTC CASSIAGGPAWNEQFF
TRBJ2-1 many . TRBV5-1 TGCGCCAGCAGCGCGGGGCAGGGGGTGGATGAGCAGTTCTTC CASSAGQGVDEQFF
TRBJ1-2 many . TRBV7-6 TGTGCCAGCAGCTTAGACGCGACAGCTGTAAACTATGGCTACACCTTC CASSLDATAVNYGYTF
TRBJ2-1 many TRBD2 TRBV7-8 TGTGCCAGCAGCCCAACGTGGCGGGAGGTCCGAGGGGAGCAGTTCTTC CASSPTWREVRGEQFF